The T cell receptor (beta chain) under discussion was sequenced for a study of CD8 T cells in Susac syndrome (dated by TCRdb to about 2019). At the level of the whole study: Whether CD8+ T cell activation and differentiation in Susac syndrome was antigen driven was tested using repertoire sequencing. The clonality of the CD8+ T cell repertoire was compared across about a dozen healthy donors, about 14 Susac syndrome patients and under 18 multiple sclerosis patients. The investigation overall reported the following: The TCR sequencing and HLA analysis was acknowledged to have included a relatively small number of individuals.

V ends up 6 bases short and J 4 bases short, with an unmatched junction base count of 8. The CDR3 starts with the cysteine, ends with the phenylalanine, and has 14 residues. CDR3 DNA only is kept here, 42 bases in frame from base 1. The germline V gene yields MNHNS for CDR1 and SASEGT for CDR2. Peripheral blood CD8+ and CD4+ T cells from healthy donors, Susac syndrome patients and multiple sclerosis patients were profiled by high-throughput TCR beta sequencing. Multiple sclerosis controls were treatment-naive patients with stable or active relapsing-remitting disease fulfilling revised McDonald criteria. Bulk CD8+ and CD4+ T cells were purified by magnetic negative isolation, while CD8+ TEMRA cells were enriched using FACS. Blood was drawn into EDTA tubes, processed within 24 hours, and PBMCs were isolated by density gradient centrifugation. PBMCs intended for TCR sequencing were frozen in liquid nitrogen and were later thawed in a 37 degrees C water bath. Purity of sorted or isolated CD4+, CD8+ and CD8+ TEMRA cells was at least 90%.

A word on this clonotype: Its specific antigen is unknown. No base-level quality is on record; no much larger clone is a single base apart.

RNA was extracted with the RNeasy kit and roughly 0.5 to 1 ug was reverse transcribed using random hexamers. The immunoSEQ multiplex PCR assay, which covers 54 Vbeta and 13 Jbeta segments, was used to amplify TCR beta CDR3 regions. PCR amplification bias was corrected by using a synthetic template baseline for primer optimization and computational correction. Per the authors' processing: Reads were annotated to V, D and J genes per IMGT and analyzed with immunoSEQ Analyzer, keeping only productive sequences. Clonality was computed as one minus Shannon entropy normalized by log2 of the number of productive unique sequences. For each patient and control, public and private clones were evaluated within the 100 most prevalent clones. A clone was defined as Susac-specific if it was absent from the healthy and MS cohorts, from roughly 990 published viral clones and from other ImmuneACCESS disease sequences. The public reads were reprocessed in TCRdb via fastp at Q25 and MiXCR, keeping in-frame beta chains. Every entry covers one CDR3 protein and lists the most common genes and DNA from its rows. None of the V and J calls come from the authors' own analysis; TCRdb made them. Counted in this sample were some 300,000 distinct CDR3 sequences; 75% to 85% of them appeared once. Roughly 0.21% of the sample is held by the ten biggest clonotypes.

The chain is made from TRBV6-1 and TRBJ2-5; the junction holds 7 bases that match TRBD1. Material: CD8+ T cells from PBMCs. The clonotype originates from a human donor with multiple sclerosis. The CDR3 protein sequence reads: CASSPLSGGETQYF. At the DNA level, the sequence is TGTGCCAGCAGCCCACTGTCAGGGGGAGAGACCCAGTACTTC.